This is a list of T cell receptor beta chains from one sample in a study of blood T cell repertoires in COVID-19. Some clones are missing from TCRdb's copy, which holds only in-frame ones; the method was immunoSEQ multiplex PCR. The sample comprises about 220,000 clones, 82% of which are singletons, and approximately 3.8% rests with the top ten. The sample was peripheral blood. These receptors were taken from a woman over 75 with acute or convalescent COVID-19. Both conserved end residues are part of each CDR3. D genes are given only for firm matches. Size is stated for part of the rows, as once, few or many counts, or as a class when the clone is expanded.

CDR3aa	CDR3nt	v_gene	len	d_gene	abundance	j_gene
CASSQDVSSPLHF	TGTGCCAGCAGCCAAGACGTGAGTTCACCCCTCCACTTT	TRBV3-1/TRBV3-2	13	.	.	TRBJ1-6
CASSQGSAGGLYGYTF	TGCGCCAGCAGCCAAGGGTCCGCAGGGGGCCTCTATGGCTACACCTTC	TRBV4-1	16	TRBD1	.	TRBJ1-2
CATQRTSAYEQYF	TGTGCCACCCAGAGGACTAGCGCTTACGAGCAGTACTTC	TRBV28	13	TRBD2	.	TRBJ2-7
CASSLNRGYGYTF	TGTGCCAGCAGTTTGAATAGGGGATATGGCTACACCTTC	TRBV27	13	.	.	TRBJ1-2
CASSNRFSGNTIYF	TGTGCCAGCAGCAACAGATTCTCTGGAAACACCATATATTTT	TRBV7-2	14	.	.	TRBJ1-3
CASSLEDRGRNTIYF	TGTGCCAGCAGCCTCGAAGACAGGGGCAGAAACACCATATATTTT	TRBV3-1/TRBV3-2	15	TRBD1	.	TRBJ1-3
CASSHLSSSGNTIYF	TGTGCCAGCAGCCACCTATCTTCCTCTGGAAACACCATATATTTT	TRBV3-1/TRBV3-2	15	.	.	TRBJ1-3
CASNYGGEGTEAFF	TGTGCCAGCAATTATGGGGGGGAAGGCACTGAAGCTTTCTTT	TRBV7-9	14	.	few	TRBJ1-1
CASSLVPGVAYEQYF	TGTGCCAGCAGCTTGGTGCCAGGGGTTGCCTACGAGCAGTACTTC	TRBV5-4	15	.	once	TRBJ2-7
CASSSVRGSYNSPLHF	TGTGCCAGCAGCTCGGTCAGGGGCTCCTATAATTCACCCCTCCACTTT	TRBV5-4	16	.	.	TRBJ1-6
CASSYQGASYGYTF	TGTGCCAGCAGTTATCAGGGGGCTTCGTATGGCTACACCTTC	TRBV6-5	14	TRBD1	.	TRBJ1-2
CASSLEQGATDTQYF	TGTGCCAGCAGCTTAGAGCAGGGGGCAACAGATACGCAGTATTTT	TRBV7-6	15	TRBD1	.	TRBJ2-3
CSVEVYTDTQYF	TGCAGCGTTGAAGTATACACAGATACGCAGTATTTT	TRBV29-1	12	.	.	TRBJ2-3
CASSPNGVNTEAFF	TGTGCCAGCAGCCCGAACGGAGTGAACACTGAAGCTTTCTTT	TRBV7-2	14	.	once	TRBJ1-1
CASSHRDRAGYTF	TGTGCCAGCAGCCATCGGGACAGGGCTGGCTACACCTTC	TRBV11-2	13	TRBD1	once	TRBJ1-2
CASSIQGRTEAFF	TGTGCCAGCAGCATCCAGGGGCGCACTGAAGCTTTCTTT	TRBV5-4	13	.	.	TRBJ1-1
CATSGLPGSPQHF	TGTGCCACCAGTGGCCTACCCGGGTCGCCCCAGCATTTT	TRBV24-1	13	.	.	TRBJ1-5
CASSLVGQDLYGYTF	TGCGCCAGCAGCTTGGTGGGACAGGACCTTTATGGCTACACCTTC	TRBV5-1	15	TRBD1	.	TRBJ1-2
CASSRTSGGADTQYF	TGTGCCAGCAGCCGGACTAGCGGGGGCGCAGATACGCAGTATTTT	TRBV9	15	TRBD2	.	TRBJ2-3
CASSSGTVSNYGYTF	TGTGCCAGCAGCTCCGGGACAGTCTCTAACTATGGCTACACCTTC	TRBV7-6	15	TRBD1	.	TRBJ1-2
CASSYSGLASYNEQFF	TGTGCCAGCAGTTATTCCGGACTAGCGTCCTACAATGAGCAGTTCTTC	TRBV6-5	16	TRBD2	once	TRBJ2-1
CASKEYRGSTYEQYF	TGTGCCAGCAAGGAATACAGGGGCTCTACCTACGAGCAGTACTTC	TRBV6-5	15	TRBD1	.	TRBJ2-7
CASSEARGLTEAFF	TGTGCCAGCAGTGAAGCGAGAGGGCTCACTGAAGCTTTCTTT	TRBV6-1	14	.	few	TRBJ1-1
CASGPTIGRQTGGELFF	TGCGCCAGCGGCCCGACAATAGGGAGGCAGACCGGCGGGGAGCTGTTTTTT	TRBV5-1	17	.	.	TRBJ2-2
CASRQTGENQPQHF	TGTGCCAGCAGACAGACAGGGGAAAATCAGCCCCAGCATTTT	TRBV28	14	TRBD1	.	TRBJ1-5
CASSVLQGTTEAFF	TGTGCCAGCAGCGTTCTACAGGGGACCACTGAAGCTTTCTTT	TRBV2	14	TRBD1	.	TRBJ1-1
CASRPLGRGAEAFF	TGTGCCAGCAGACCCTTAGGCAGGGGTGCTGAAGCTTTCTTT	TRBV6-5	14	.	.	TRBJ1-1
CASSPGTPYEQYF	TGTGCCAGCAGTCCCGGGACACCTTACGAGCAGTACTTC	TRBV12-3/TRBV12-4	13	.	.	TRBJ2-7
CASSLWKGVMNTEAFF	TGTGCCAGCAGTCTCTGGAAGGGAGTAATGAACACTGAAGCTTTCTTT	TRBV27	16	.	once	TRBJ1-1
CASSWGQDTGELFF	TGTGCCAGCAGCTGGGGGCAAGACACCGGGGAGCTGTTTTTT	TRBV7-9	14	.	.	TRBJ2-2
CAIRPASGGFNTQYF	TGTGCCATCAGACCAGCTAGCGGGGGGTTTAATACGCAGTATTTT	TRBV10-3	15	TRBD2	.	TRBJ2-3
CASGLVGFLQGMHEQYF	TGTGCTAGTGGTTTGGTTGGTTTCTTACAGGGAATGCACGAGCAGTACTTC	TRBV12-5	17	.	.	TRBJ2-7
CASSTRTGSTEAFF	TGTGCCAGTAGTACCAGAACAGGGTCAACTGAAGCTTTCTTT	TRBV19	14	.	few	TRBJ1-1
CASSYWTAEQYF	TGTGCCAGCAGTTATTGGACAGCCGAGCAGTACTTC	TRBV6-6	12	.	.	TRBJ2-7
CASSIIGRKLAGGAGTQYF	TGTGCCAGCAGCATAATAGGGCGGAAACTAGCGGGGGGGGCTGGGACCCAGTACTTC	TRBV7-2	19	TRBD2	once	TRBJ2-5
CASKGNRNTEAFF	TGTGCCAGCAAGGGGAACAGGAACACTGAAGCTTTCTTT	TRBV12-3/TRBV12-4	13	.	.	TRBJ1-1
CASSLGLTGRNTEAFF	TGTGCCAGCAGCTTAGGTCTGACAGGGAGGAACACTGAAGCTTTCTTT	TRBV7-6	16	TRBD1	.	TRBJ1-1
CASSLYGGLDEQFF	TGTGCCAGCAGCTTATACGGGGGGTTGGATGAGCAGTTCTTC	TRBV7-2	14	TRBD2	.	TRBJ2-1
CASSYGVNRVTYEQYF	TGTGCCAGCAGTTACGGGGTGAACAGGGTGACCTACGAGCAGTACTTC	TRBV6-5	16	.	.	TRBJ2-7
CASSEASRDTQYF	TGTGCCAGCAGTGAGGCTAGCAGAGATACGCAGTATTTT	TRBV6-1	13	.	.	TRBJ2-3